A single TCR beta chain is shown here with its context. CDR1 MNHEY and CDR2 SMNVEV come from the germline V gene (reference sequence). The CDR3 is made up of 14 amino acids. V lost 6 bases, J lost 5 bases, and 17 bases lay in between. CDR3-region Arm-PCR and iRepertoire HTBI primers produced the TCR beta libraries. One entry per CDR3 protein, called by TCRdb with MiXCR from the multiplex PCR reads. Among approximately 400,000 distinct CDR3 sequences listed, under 15% were seen once. Time point of the sample: newly diagnosed GD, antithyroid drugs for less than 3 months. Researchers made the TCR library from RNA that was extracted from PBMCs. These data belong to a study of regulatory T cells in long-lasting Graves disease. In addition, the sample was reused for a study of T cells in Graves' hyperthyroidism and ophthalmopathy. That source reports: Initially, a first-round RT-PCR of the TCR CDR3 employed the HTBI primer set.

V is TRBV27 and J is TRBJ2-7, with D perhaps given as TRBD1 or TRBD2 (6 bases each). The TCR sequence derives from a young woman with Graves disease. The starting material was peripheral blood mononuclear cells (PBMCs), obtained at new diagnosis, from a patient treated with antithyroid drugs. The CDR3 sequence: CASSSFNGGNEQYF. The CDR3 nucleotides are TGTGCCAGCAGCTCCTTTAACGGGGGCAACGAGCAGTACTTC.